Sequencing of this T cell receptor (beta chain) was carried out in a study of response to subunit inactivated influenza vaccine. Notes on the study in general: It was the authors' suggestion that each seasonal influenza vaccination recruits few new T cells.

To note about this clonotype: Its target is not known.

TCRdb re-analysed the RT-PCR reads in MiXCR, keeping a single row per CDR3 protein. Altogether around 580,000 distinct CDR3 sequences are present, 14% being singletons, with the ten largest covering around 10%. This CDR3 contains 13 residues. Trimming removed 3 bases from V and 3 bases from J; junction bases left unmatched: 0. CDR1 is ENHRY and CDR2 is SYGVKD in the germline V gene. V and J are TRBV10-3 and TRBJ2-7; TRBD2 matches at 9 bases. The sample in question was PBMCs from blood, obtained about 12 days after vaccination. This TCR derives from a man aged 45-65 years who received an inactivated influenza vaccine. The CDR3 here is CAISELAGYEQYF. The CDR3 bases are TGTGCCATCAGTGAACTAGCGGGCTACGAGCAGTACTTC.